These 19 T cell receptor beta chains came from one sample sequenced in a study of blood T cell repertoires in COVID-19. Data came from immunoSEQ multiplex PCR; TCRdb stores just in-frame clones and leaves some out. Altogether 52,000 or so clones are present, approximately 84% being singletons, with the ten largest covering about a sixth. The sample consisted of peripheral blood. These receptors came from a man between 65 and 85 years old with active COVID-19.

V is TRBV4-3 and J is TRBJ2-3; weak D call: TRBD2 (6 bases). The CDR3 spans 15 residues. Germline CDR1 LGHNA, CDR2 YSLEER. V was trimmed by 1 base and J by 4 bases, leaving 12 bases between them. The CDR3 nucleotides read TGCGCCAGCAGCCAAGGGGCGGGATTGGCAGATACGCAGTATTTT. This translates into CASSQGAGLADTQYF.

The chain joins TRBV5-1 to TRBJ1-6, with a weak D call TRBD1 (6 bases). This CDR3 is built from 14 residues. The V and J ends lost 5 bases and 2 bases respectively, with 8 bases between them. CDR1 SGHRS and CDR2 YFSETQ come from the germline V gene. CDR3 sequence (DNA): TGCGCCAGCAGGGACAGTACCTATAATTCACCCCTCCACTTT. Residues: CASRDSTYNSPLHF.

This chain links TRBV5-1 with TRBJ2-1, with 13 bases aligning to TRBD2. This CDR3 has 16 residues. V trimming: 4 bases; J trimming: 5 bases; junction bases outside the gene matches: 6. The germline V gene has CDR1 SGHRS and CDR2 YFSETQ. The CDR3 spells CASSKEGLAGNNEQFF. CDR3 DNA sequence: TGCGCCAGCAGCAAGGAGGGACTAGCGGGAAACAATGAGCAGTTCTTC.

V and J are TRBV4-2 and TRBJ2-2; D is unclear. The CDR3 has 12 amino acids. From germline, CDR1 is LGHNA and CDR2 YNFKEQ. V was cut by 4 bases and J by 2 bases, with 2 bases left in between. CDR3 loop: CASSPNTGELFF. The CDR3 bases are TGTGCCAGCAGCCCAAACACCGGGGAGCTGTTTTTT.

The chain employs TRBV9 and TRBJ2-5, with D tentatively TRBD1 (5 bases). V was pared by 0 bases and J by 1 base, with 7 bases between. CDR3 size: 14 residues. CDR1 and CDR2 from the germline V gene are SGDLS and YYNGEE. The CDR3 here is CASSVDRTQETQYF. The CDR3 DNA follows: TGTGCCAGCAGCGTAGACAGGACCCAAGAGACCCAGTACTTC.

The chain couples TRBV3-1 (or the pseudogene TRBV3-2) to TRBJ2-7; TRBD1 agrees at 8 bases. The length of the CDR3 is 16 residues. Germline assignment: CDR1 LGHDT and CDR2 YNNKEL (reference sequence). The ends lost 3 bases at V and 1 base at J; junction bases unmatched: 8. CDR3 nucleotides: TGTGCCAGCAGCCATCACGGCGACAGGGGATCCTACGAGCAGTACTTC. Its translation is CASSHHGDRGSYEQYF.

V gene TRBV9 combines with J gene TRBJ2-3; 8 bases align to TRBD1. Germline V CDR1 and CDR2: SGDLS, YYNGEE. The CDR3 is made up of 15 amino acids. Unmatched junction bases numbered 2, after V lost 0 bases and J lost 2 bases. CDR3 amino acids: CASSVGQGTTDTQYF. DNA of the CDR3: TGTGCCAGCAGCGTAGGACAGGGGACCACAGATACGCAGTATTTT.

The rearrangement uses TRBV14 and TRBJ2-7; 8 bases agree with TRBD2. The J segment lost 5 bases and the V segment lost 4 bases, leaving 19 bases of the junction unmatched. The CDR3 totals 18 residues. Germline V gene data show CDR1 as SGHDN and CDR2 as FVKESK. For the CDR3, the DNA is TGTGCCAGCAGCCTTAGACGGGAGGGAGCGGGATTCCCCCACGAGCAGTACTTC. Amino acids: CASSLRREGAGFPHEQYF.

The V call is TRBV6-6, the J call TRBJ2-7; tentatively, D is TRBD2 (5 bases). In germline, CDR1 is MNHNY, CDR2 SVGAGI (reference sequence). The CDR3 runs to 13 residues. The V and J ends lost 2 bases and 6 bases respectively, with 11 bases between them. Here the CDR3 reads CASSYAFGSEQYF. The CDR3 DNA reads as TGTGCCAGCAGTTACGCATTTGGGAGCGAGCAGTACTTC.

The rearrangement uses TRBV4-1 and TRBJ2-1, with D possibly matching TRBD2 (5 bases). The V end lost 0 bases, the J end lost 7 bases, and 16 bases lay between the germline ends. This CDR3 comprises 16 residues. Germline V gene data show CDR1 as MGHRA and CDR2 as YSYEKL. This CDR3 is CASSQDLARPGNEQFF. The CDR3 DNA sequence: TGCGCCAGCAGCCAAGATCTGGCAAGGCCGGGGAATGAGCAGTTCTTC.

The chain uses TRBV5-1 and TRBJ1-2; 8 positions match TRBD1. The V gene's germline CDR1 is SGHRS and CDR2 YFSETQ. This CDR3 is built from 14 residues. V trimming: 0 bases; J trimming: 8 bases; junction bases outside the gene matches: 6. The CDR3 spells CASSLDQGANGYTF. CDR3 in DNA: TGCGCCAGCAGCTTGGACCAGGGGGCGAACGGCTACACCTTC.

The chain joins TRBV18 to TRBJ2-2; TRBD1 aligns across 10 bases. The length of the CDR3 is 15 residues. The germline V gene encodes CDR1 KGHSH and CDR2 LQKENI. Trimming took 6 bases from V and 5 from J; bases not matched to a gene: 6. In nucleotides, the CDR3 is TGTGCCAGCTCCCCCGGGACAGGGGCAACCGGGGAGCTGTTTTTT. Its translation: CASSPGTGATGELFF.

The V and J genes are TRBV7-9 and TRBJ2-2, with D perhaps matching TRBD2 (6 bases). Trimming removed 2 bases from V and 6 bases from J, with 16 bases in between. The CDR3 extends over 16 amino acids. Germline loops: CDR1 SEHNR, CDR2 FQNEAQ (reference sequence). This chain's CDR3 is CASSLRGEKRAGELFF. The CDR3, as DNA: TGTGCCAGCAGCTTAAGAGGGGAGAAGCGGGCCGGGGAGCTGTTTTTT.

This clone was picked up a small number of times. The CDR3 bases are TGTGCCAGTAGTCCGCAGCGGCAGGCCGGGTCGGCTTTCTTT. It encodes CASSPQRQAGSAFF. The chain recombines TRBV19 with TRBJ1-1; no firm D call. V lost 5 bases and J 11 bases, leaving 21 bases between the germline ends. CDR1 is LNHDA and CDR2 is SQIVND in the germline V gene (reference sequence). The CDR3 runs to 14 residues.

This chain's CDR3 is CARSPARDSDNSPLHF. For the CDR3, the DNA is TGTGCCAGAAGCCCGGCCCGGGACAGTGATAATTCACCCCTCCACTTT. The J gene is TRBJ1-6, the V gene TRBV7-5; TRBD1, the table's D call, was not compared with the DNA. TRBV7-5 is labeled a pseudogene. CDR3 length: 16 residues.

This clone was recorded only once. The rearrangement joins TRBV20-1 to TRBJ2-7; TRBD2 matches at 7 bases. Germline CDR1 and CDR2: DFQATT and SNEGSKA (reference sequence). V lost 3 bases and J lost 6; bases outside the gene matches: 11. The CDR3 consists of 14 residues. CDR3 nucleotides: TGCAGTGCTAGTCTGTCCCGGACTAGACTCGAGCAGTACTTC. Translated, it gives CSASLSRTRLEQYF.

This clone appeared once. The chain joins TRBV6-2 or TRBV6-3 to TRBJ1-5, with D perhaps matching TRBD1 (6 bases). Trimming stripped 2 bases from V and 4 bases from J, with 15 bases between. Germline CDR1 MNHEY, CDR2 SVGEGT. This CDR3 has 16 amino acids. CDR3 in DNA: TGTGCCAGCAGTTACCAGACAGGATTCCGAAATCAGCCCCAGCATTTT. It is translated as CASSYQTGFRNQPQHF.

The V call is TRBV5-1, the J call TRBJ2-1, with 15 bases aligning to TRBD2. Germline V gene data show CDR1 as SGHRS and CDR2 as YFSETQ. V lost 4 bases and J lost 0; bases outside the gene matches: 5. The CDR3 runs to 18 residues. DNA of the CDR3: TGCGCCAGCAGCCTCGGGACTAGCGGGGGGAGCTCCTACAATGAGCAGTTCTTC. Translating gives CASSLGTSGGSSYNEQFF. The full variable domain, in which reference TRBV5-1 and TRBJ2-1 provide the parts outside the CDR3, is KAGVTQTPRYLIKTRGQQVTLSCSPISGHRSVSWYQQTPGQGLQFLFEYFSETQRNKGNFPGRFSGRQFSNSRSEMNVSTLELGDSALYLCASSLGTSGGSSYNEQFFGPGTRLTVL.

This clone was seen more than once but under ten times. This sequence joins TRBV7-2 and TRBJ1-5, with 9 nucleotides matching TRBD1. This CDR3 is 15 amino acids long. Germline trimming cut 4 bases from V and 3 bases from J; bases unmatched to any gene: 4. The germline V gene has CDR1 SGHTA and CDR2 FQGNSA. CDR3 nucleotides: TGTGCCAGCAGCTCCGGGACAGGGAACAATCAGCCCCAGCATTTT. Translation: CASSSGTGNNQPQHF. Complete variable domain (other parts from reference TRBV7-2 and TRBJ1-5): GAGVSQSPSNKVTEKGKDVELRCDPISGHTALYWYRQSLGQGLEFLIYFQGNSAPDKSGLPSDRFSAERTGGSVSTLTIQRTQQEDSAVYLCASSSGTGNNQPQHFGDGTRLSIL.